Given below is one T cell receptor beta chain in context. Its antigen is unidentified. This sample is part of a study of graft-versus-host responses after intestinal transplantation. As for the study in general: Every one of the recipients received anti-thymocyte globulin induction and afterwards took tacrolimus and steroids for roughly 3 years. Study outcomes and limitations: High graft-versus-host to host-versus-graft clonal ratios were seen in allografts of patients with graft-donor T cell macrochimerism. In recipient marrow, GvH clones were found, and some appeared first in ileum or blood.

Libraries were prepared by immunoSEQ multiplex PCR; TCRdb keeps only in-frame clonotypes and omits some of them. Among 25,000 to 35,000 clones listed, about 92% were seen once. The receptor was isolated from a human patient who received an intestinal transplant, so some T cells may come from the graft donor. The sample consisted of PBMCs, taken about 65 days after intestinal transplant.

CDR3: CASSIGGETQYF. The DNA of the CDR3 is TGTGCCAGTAGTATAGGGGGAGAGACCCAGTACTTC. The J gene is TRBJ2-5, the V gene TRBV19, with no clear D. Germline values: CDR1 LNHDA, CDR2 SQIVND (reference sequence). This CDR3 spans 12 amino acids. Trimming pared 1 base from V and 4 bases from J, leaving 4 bases between.